This section outlines one TCR beta chain sequence together with its context. Antigen specificity is unknown. 13 Jbeta primers and 60 Vbeta primers were used for the PCR. Profiling relied on immunoSEQ multiplex PCR, and the TCRdb table lists in-frame clones only, not all of them. The data hold approximately 170,000 clones, with approximately 80% observed a single time. The data originate from a study of cytomegalovirus exposure and HLA in healthy donors. Overall study results and limits: It was in a later analysis that TCR association rates were seen to vary by HLA locus, highest for DRB1 and lowest for HLA-C.

Trimming took off 6 bases at V and 7 bases at J, with 20 bases between the two ends. Germline CDR1 reads MNHEY; CDR2 reads SVGAGI. The CDR3 has 15 amino acids. The V call is TRBV6-5, the J call TRBJ2-3; tentatively, D is TRBD2 (6 bases). The sample taken for sequencing was PBMCs. The clonotype was recovered from a male donor in good health and CMV-seronegative. DNA of the CDR3: TGTGCCAGCAGCGGATGGGGGGACCAGCATAATACGCAGTATTTT. Its translation: CASSGWGDQHNTQYF.